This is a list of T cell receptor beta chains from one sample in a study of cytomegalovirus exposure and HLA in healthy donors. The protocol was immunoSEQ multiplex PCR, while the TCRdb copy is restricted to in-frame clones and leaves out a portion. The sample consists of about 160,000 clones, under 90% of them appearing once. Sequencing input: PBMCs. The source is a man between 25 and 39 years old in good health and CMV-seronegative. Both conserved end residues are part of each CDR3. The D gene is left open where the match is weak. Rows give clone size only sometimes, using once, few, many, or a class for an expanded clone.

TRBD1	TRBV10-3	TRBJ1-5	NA	CAISPGQGDEPQHF	TGTGCCATCAGTCCTGGACAGGGGGACGAGCCCCAGCATTTT
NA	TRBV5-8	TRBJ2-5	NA	CASSLVGTGLWEQYF	TGTGCCAGCAGCTTGGTTGGAACAGGGTTGTGGGAGCAGTACTTC
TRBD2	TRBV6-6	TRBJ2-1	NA	CASSYQLAGDEQFF	TGTGCCAGCAGTTACCAACTAGCGGGAGATGAGCAGTTCTTC
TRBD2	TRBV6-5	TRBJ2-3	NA	CASKSPVGGDGTQYF	TGTGCCAGCAAAAGCCCCGTGGGGGGGGATGGTACGCAGTATTTT
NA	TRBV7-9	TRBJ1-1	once	CASSAHSGNTEAFF	TGTGCCAGCAGCGCTCACTCGGGGAACACTGAAGCTTTCTTT
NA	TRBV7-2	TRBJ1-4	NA	CASSQNPGGNEKLFF	TGTGCCAGCAGCCAGAATCCGGGAGGAAACGAAAAACTGTTTTTT
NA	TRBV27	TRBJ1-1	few	CASRLRGPGNTEAFF	TGTGCCAGCAGGTTAAGGGGTCCCGGGAACACTGAAGCTTTCTTT
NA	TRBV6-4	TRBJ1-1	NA	CASKGLPGNTEAFF	TGTGCCAGCAAGGGACTCCCTGGGAACACTGAAGCTTTCTTT
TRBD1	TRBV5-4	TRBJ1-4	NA	CASSLDLGQPNEKLFF	TGTGCCAGCAGCTTGGATTTGGGACAGCCGAATGAAAAACTGTTTTTT
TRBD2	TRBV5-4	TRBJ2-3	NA	CASSLDGGSSTDTQYF	TGTGCCAGCAGCTTGGATGGCGGGAGTAGCACAGATACGCAGTATTTT
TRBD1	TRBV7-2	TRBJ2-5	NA	CASSTEDRVEETQYF	TGTGCCAGCAGCACGGAGGACAGGGTCGAAGAGACCCAGTACTTC
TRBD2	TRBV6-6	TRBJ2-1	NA	CAGARLAGASYNEQFF	TGTGCCGGGGCGAGACTAGCGGGAGCGTCATACAATGAGCAGTTCTTC
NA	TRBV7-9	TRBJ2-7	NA	CASSSEGRSYEQYF	TGTGCCAGCAGCTCCGAGGGCAGGTCCTACGAGCAGTACTTC
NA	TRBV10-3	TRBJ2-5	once	CAIRDSFQETQYF	TGTGCCATCAGGGACTCGTTCCAAGAGACCCAGTACTTC
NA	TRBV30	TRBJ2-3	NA	CAWSGRDTQYF	TGTGCCTGGAGTGGTAGAGATACGCAGTATTTT
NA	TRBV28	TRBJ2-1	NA	CASSYPRVEQFF	TGTGCCAGCAGTTACCCCAGGGTAGAGCAGTTCTTC
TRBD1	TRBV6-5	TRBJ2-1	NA	CASSPGTGSHEQFF	TGTGCCAGCAGCCCCGGGACAGGCAGCCATGAGCAGTTCTTC
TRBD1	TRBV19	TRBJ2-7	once	CASSIRGQAPYEQYF	TGTGCCAGTAGTATTAGGGGACAGGCGCCCTACGAGCAGTACTTC
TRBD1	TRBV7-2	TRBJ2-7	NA	CASSPEATGTGVF	TGTGCCAGCAGCCCGGAGGCCACCGGGACAGGGGTGTTC
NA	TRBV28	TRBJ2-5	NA	CASRRRAAATQYF	TGTGCCAGCAGGCGGCGGGCGGCGGCGACCCAGTACTTC
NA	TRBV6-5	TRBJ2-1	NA	CASANSPNEQFF	TGTGCCAGCGCCAATAGTCCCAATGAGCAGTTCTTC
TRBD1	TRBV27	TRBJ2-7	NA	CASSFSLTGWYEQYF	TGTGCCAGCAGTTTCTCCCTGACAGGGTGGTACGAGCAGTACTTC
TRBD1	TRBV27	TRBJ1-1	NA	CASSPRGDRLWSTEAFF	TGTGCCAGCAGTCCCCGAGGGGACAGACTTTGGAGCACTGAAGCTTTCTTT
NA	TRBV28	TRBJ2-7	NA	CASSRGGGGRTYEQYF	TGTGCCAGCTCCAGGGGAGGGGGGGGCCGAACGTACGAGCAGTACTTC
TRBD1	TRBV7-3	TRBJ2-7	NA	CASSQGAAISYEQYF	TGTGCCAGCTCCCAGGGGGCCGCAATATCCTACGAGCAGTACTTC
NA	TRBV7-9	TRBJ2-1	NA	CASSFTGSDNEQFF	TGTGCCAGCAGCTTCACAGGGTCCGACAATGAGCAGTTCTTC
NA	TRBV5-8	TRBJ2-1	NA	CASSPEMGPYNEQFF	TGTGCCAGCAGCCCGGAAATGGGCCCTTACAATGAGCAGTTCTTC
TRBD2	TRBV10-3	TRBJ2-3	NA	CAITFGGGSHTQYF	TGTGCCATCACTTTCGGGGGGGGGTCACATACGCAGTATTTT
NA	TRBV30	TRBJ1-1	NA	CAWSGPGWPEAFF	TGTGCCTGGAGTGGCCCGGGTTGGCCTGAAGCTTTCTTT
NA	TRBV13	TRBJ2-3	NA	CASSQRTGTDTQYF	TGTGCCAGCAGCCAAAGGACAGGCACAGATACGCAGTATTTT
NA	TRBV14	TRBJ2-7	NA	CASSQRQGNEQYF	TGTGCCAGCAGCCAGCGGCAGGGGAACGAGCAGTACTTC
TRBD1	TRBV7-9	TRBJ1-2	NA	CASSLLRGRNYGYTF	TGTGCCAGCAGCTTGCTTAGGGGGCGCAACTATGGCTACACCTTC
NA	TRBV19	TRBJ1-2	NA	CASTRTDRTDPNYGYTF	TGTGCCAGTACCCGTACCGACAGGACGGACCCCAACTATGGCTACACCTTC
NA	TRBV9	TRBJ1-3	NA	CASSALGQNSGNTIYF	TGTGCCAGCAGCGCCCTTGGACAGAACTCTGGAAACACCATATATTTT
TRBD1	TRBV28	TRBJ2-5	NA	CASSLMGQGYQETQYF	TGTGCCAGCAGTTTGATGGGACAGGGGTACCAAGAGACCCAGTACTTC
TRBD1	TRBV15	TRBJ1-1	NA	CATRDRVTEAFF	TGTGCCACCAGGGACAGGGTCACTGAAGCTTTCTTT
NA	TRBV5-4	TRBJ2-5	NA	CASRGPQQETQYF	TGTGCCAGCAGGGGGCCCCAACAAGAGACCCAGTACTTC
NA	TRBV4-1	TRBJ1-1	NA	CASSHDSGGVGFSEAFF	TGCGCCAGCAGCCACGACTCGGGGGGGGTTGGCTTCTCTGAAGCTTTCTTT
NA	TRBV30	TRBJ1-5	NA	CAWSSGQGHQPQHF	TGTGCCTGGAGCAGTGGACAAGGTCATCAGCCCCAGCATTTT
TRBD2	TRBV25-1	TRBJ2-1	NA	CASSESGIRDEQFF	TGTGCCAGCAGTGAAAGCGGGATACGCGATGAGCAGTTCTTC
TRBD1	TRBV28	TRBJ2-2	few	CASREPTGANTGELFF	TGTGCCAGCAGGGAGCCAACAGGGGCGAACACCGGGGAGCTGTTTTTT
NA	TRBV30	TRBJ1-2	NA	CAWSDRQKVNYGYTF	TGTGCCTGGAGTGATAGACAGAAAGTTAACTATGGCTACACCTTC
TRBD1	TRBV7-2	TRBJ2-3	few	CASSPGQGPDTQYF	TGTGCCAGCAGCCCCGGACAGGGTCCAGATACGCAGTATTTT
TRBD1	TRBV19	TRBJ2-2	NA	CASSIPPWAGGYTGELFF	TGTGCCAGTAGTATCCCGCCTTGGGCAGGGGGCTACACCGGGGAGCTGTTTTTT
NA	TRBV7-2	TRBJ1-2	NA	CASSFQGPIPLTYGYTF	TGTGCCAGCAGCTTCCAGGGGCCTATCCCCTTGACCTATGGCTACACCTTC
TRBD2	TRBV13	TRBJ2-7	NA	CASSLGTSGSLYYEQYF	TGTGCCAGCAGCTTAGGGACTAGCGGGAGTCTTTACTACGAGCAGTACTTC